The source of this TCR beta chain is a study of tumor-infiltrating lymphocytes in primary liver carcinoma. Study at large: The study included patients who were men and women aged 30 to 69 years. Roughly 3.5 to 7.5 million productive TCRbeta reads came from each sample, comparable across tissue types. Study-wide results and limits: The difference in top-250-clone fraction between tumors and blood was significant, favoring tumors (p = 0.039).

Details on this clonotype: As yet, its antigen is unknown. The junction departs from germline at one end; a sequencing error may be responsible.

From 400 to 550 ng total RNA, TCR beta cDNA was generated with a primer in the constant region. ARM-PCR was slightly modified, and three nested multiplex PCR rounds with it gave rise to the TCR beta libraries. Primers for the first two PCR rounds were TRBV1-TRBV30 forward primers and a C-beta reverse primer (10 cycles per round). TCRdb fed the multiplex PCR reads into MiXCR, producing one record per CDR3 protein. The sample includes 44,000 or so distinct CDR3 sequences, 71% of them seen just once. This CDR3 has 12 residues. Germline loops: CDR1 MDHEN, CDR2 SYDVKM. Starting material for RNA and DNA co-extraction consisted of about 17-32 mg of unsorted bulk tissue. Every tumor sample analyzed contained over 85% viable tumor cells.

This rearrangement joins TRBV28 to TRBJ2-3; D is unresolved. Source material: liver tumor tissue from sampling region 5. Subset here: tumor region T5, tumor centre. This TCR was recovered from a man aged 35 to 55 with primary liver carcinoma and hepatitis B virus infection. The CDR3 region has the DNA TGTGCCAGCAGTTCCGACACAGATAGGCAGTATTTT. Its protein product is CASSSDTDRQYF.